This entry concerns a single T cell receptor (beta chain). What it binds is not known. These data come from a study of cytomegalovirus exposure and HLA in healthy donors. The CDR3 totals 15 residues. V gave up 5 bases and J gave up 9 bases; unmatched junction bases: 18. Germline loops: CDR1 GTSNPN, CDR2 SVGIG (reference sequence). Primers: 60 Vbeta forward and 13 Jbeta reverse. Produced via immunoSEQ multiplex PCR; TCRdb's table is partial and in-frame only. The table shows 180,000 or so clones, with 65% to 85% occurring only once. Whole-study results and caveats: Presence/absence analysis assumed near-uniform sequencing depth across donors. DRB1 had the most TCR associations and HLA-C the fewest, a later analysis found, with rates varying by HLA locus. The productive fraction for most TCR beta V segments was about 90% or about 30% in an earlier analysis.

Sequenced input: PBMCs. J is TRBJ2-7 and V is TRBV30; 8 nucleotides agree with TRBD2. This TCR was sampled from a woman between 45 and 60 years old in good health and CMV-seropositive. The DNA for the CDR3 is TGTGCCTGGGGTTCCTTTGGCGGGGGGTCCCGGGGGCAGTACTTC. This gives the protein CAWGSFGGGSRGQYF.